One sample yielded the 32 T cell receptor beta chains listed below, sequenced in a study of tumor-infiltrating lymphocytes in primary liver carcinoma. Making TCR beta cDNA involved around 500 ng total RNA and a constant-region primer. Libraries for TCR beta were built through three nested multiplex PCR rounds, which together made up a slightly modified ARM-PCR procedure. Researchers ran the first two PCR rounds for roughly 10 cycles each with TRBV1-TRBV30 forward primers and a C-beta reverse primer. TCRdb independently ran MiXCR on the multiplex PCR reads; one entry per CDR3 protein. The sample records approximately 330,000 distinct CDR3 sequences, about 61% being singletons. In addition to blood RNA drawn from unsorted whole blood, germline DNA was extracted. The sequencing input was peripheral blood. Every receptor here comes from a man in his forties or fifties with primary liver carcinoma and hepatitis B virus infection.

Details on this clonotype: Lacking the conserved final phenylalanine or tryptophan, this CDR3 likely reflects a read error. The rearrangement uses TRBV29-1 and TRBJ2-3, with TRBD2 identical over 10 bases. The ends lost 6 bases at V and 4 bases at J; junction bases unmatched: 4. This CDR3 is 13 amino acids long. CDR1 and CDR2 (germline): SQVTM, ANQGSEA. The DNA of the CDR3 is TGCAGCGTCCAGCTAGCGGGAGCAGATACGCAGTATCTT. Its translation: CSVQLAGADTQYL.

On this clonotype itself: Without the conserved terminal phenylalanine or tryptophan, this CDR3 likely stems from a read error. The chain joins TRBV11-2 to TRBJ2-7; no clear D gene. V lost 1 base to trimming and J lost 5 bases, with 15 bases between them. This CDR3 spans 15 amino acids. Germline CDR1 reads SGHAT; CDR2 reads FQNNGV. The CDR3 reads CASSLGVLFGDEQYL. The CDR3 region has the DNA TGTGCCAGCAGCTTAGGGGTCCTCTTTGGCGACGAGCAGTACCTC.

This clonotype was counted a single time. V gene TRBV10-3 combines with J gene TRBJ2-5; 11 bases map to TRBD2. Germline V gives CDR1 ENHRY, CDR2 SYGVKD. This CDR3 region has 17 residues. Losses at the gene ends were 3 bases for V and 2 bases for J; bases not matched to a gene: 8. The CDR3 sequence: CAISDSGLAGLQETQYF. The DNA for the CDR3 is TGTGCCATCAGTGACTCCGGACTAGCGGGTTTACAAGAGACCCAGTACTTC.

Worth noting for this clonotype: In this CDR3 the conserved last residue, phenylalanine or tryptophan, is missing, so a read error is likely. The CDR3, as DNA: TGTGCCAGCAGCCCCCAGCGGGAGGGACCGGGTGAGCAGTTCTTG. Amino acids: CASSPQREGPGEQFL. V usage is TRBV11-2 and J usage is TRBJ2-1; the match to TRBD2 covers 10 bases. The CDR3 contains 15 residues. Per the germline V gene, CDR1 is SGHAT and CDR2 is FQNNGV. Germline trimming cut 5 bases from V and 9 bases from J; bases unmatched to any gene: 10.

A note on this clonotype: At one boundary the junction diverges from the germline segment, which might be a read error. The gene calls are TRBV7-9 and TRBJ2-7; D not resolved. This CDR3 is built from 14 residues. Germline V gene lookup returns CDR1 SEHNR and CDR2 FQNEAQ (reference sequence). The CDR3 sequence is CTSTTAGEIYEQYF. The CDR3 DNA follows: TGTACCAGCACCACGGCAGGAGAGATCTACGAGCAGTACTTC.

As concerns this clonotype: A single base separates this from a much larger clone, so it may be a read error. The CDR3 DNA reads TGTGCCAGCAGTTCCGAGCGTTATCAGCCCCAGCATTTT. Translating gives CASSSERYQPQHF. The rearrangement links TRBV6-2 or TRBV6-3 to TRBJ1-5; D call uncertain. The germline CDR1 and CDR2 sequences are MNHEY and SVGEGT. V was pared by 4 bases and J by 5 bases, with 9 bases between. There are 13 residues in the CDR3.

Turning to this clonotype: This clone may be a read error of a much larger clone one base away. The rearrangement uses TRBV4-1 and TRBJ2-1, with D perhaps matching TRBD2 (5 bases). Germline V gene sequence: CDR1 MGHRA, CDR2 YSYEKL. This CDR3 spans 16 amino acids. Deletions cut 1 base from V and 0 bases from J, with 10 bases between. Written as DNA, the CDR3 is TGCGCCAGCAGCCAAGGGAGAGGGTGCTCCTACAATGAGCAGTTCTTC. It specifies CASSQGRGCSYNEQFF.

The chain has TRBV9 and TRBJ2-1; a possible D gene is TRBD2 (8 bases). Between the trimmed V and J ends, which lost 2 bases and 3 bases, there was a span of 12 bases. Per germline, CDR1 SGDLS and CDR2 YYNGEE. This CDR3 contains 15 residues. The CDR3 DNA sequence: TGTGCCAGCAGCGTTAGCGGGACAGACTACAATGAGCAGTTCTTC. Its protein is CASSVSGTDYNEQFF.

This clonotype was seen just once. This could be a read error, since a much larger clone is one nucleotide away. The chain uses TRBV4-1 and TRBJ2-1; 15 bases are a match to TRBD2. The CDR3 is 18 residues long. Germline CDR1 MGHRA, CDR2 YSYEKL. J lost 12 bases, V lost 4 bases, and 16 bases had no gene match. This CDR3 reads CASSRRTSGRATVFGQFF. DNA for the CDR3: TGCGCCAGCAGCCGAAGGACTAGCGGGAGGGCCACTGTTTTTGGGCAGTTCTTC.

As concerns this clonotype: The junction and the germline gene differ at one end; a read error may be behind it. The J gene is TRBJ2-7, the V gene TRBV11-3; D unresolved. Germline V gene lookup returns CDR1 SGHNT and CDR2 YENEEA. The CDR3 is 13 residues long. CDR3 amino acids: CASNLAESYAQYF. DNA of the CDR3: TGTGCCAGCAACTTAGCCGAAAGTTACGCGCAGTACTTC.

The sample holds many counts of this clonotype. The genes are TRBV4-1 and TRBJ1-2; D not certain. The CDR3 totals 14 residues. Germline CDR1 reads MGHRA; CDR2 reads YSYEKL. V was pared by 1 base and J by 3 bases, with 9 bases between. The CDR3 sequence is CASSQGSDDYGYTF. In nucleotides, the CDR3 is TGCGCCAGCAGCCAAGGATCTGACGACTATGGCTACACCTTC.

With respect to this clonotype: A much larger clone is a single base away; this may be a read error. Here the CDR3 reads CANSLSTGGDTQYF. CDR3 DNA: TGTGCCAACAGTTTATCGACAGGTGGAGATACGCAGTATTTT. V usage is TRBV12-3 or TRBV12-4 and J usage is TRBJ2-3, with a possible D match to TRBD1 (6 bases). The CDR3 has 14 amino acids.

A remark on this clonotype: The junction differs from germline at one of its ends, possibly a read error. V is TRBV5-4 and J is TRBJ2-3; TRBD2 matches at 13 bases. CDR3 size: 18 residues. Germline V gene data show CDR1 as SGHNT and CDR2 as YYREEE (reference sequence). Here the CDR3 DNA reads TGTGCCAGCATTCACTATAACGGACTAGCGGGAGTGACAGATACTCAGTATTTT. Protein product: CASIHYNGLAGVTDTQYF.

Regarding this clonotype: The junction shows a germline mismatch at one end, possibly a read error. The rearrangement joins TRBV28 to TRBJ2-5; D may be TRBD1 (6 bases). There are 14 residues in the CDR3. Germline assignment: CDR1 MDHEN and CDR2 SYDVKM. The CDR3 DNA is TGTGCCACCACCCAGGGGTTTTTAGGAGAGGCCCAGTACTTC. Its protein product is CATTQGFLGEAQYF.

This clonotype has just one count. The junction shows a germline mismatch at one end, possibly a read error. This chain uses TRBV4-1 with TRBJ2-1; TRBD1 matches at 8 bases. Germline V gene data show CDR1 as MGHRA and CDR2 as YSYEKL. The CDR3 is 16 amino acids. The CDR3 DNA is TGCGCCAGCAGCCAAGATCCGACAGGGGCCTTCAATGAGCAGTCCTTC. It specifies CASSQDPTGAFNEQSF.

About this clonotype: A clone one base away is much larger, so this may be a read error. The V call is TRBV6-1, the J call TRBJ2-1; unclear D gene. Germline V gene sequence: CDR1 MNHNS, CDR2 SASEGT. The CDR3 runs to 13 residues. CDR3: CANSESGRNEQFF. The CDR3 nucleotides read TGTGCCAACAGTGAGTCCGGTCGCAATGAGCAGTTCTTC.

On this clonotype itself: This may arise from a read error, as a much more abundant clone is one base away. CDR3 in amino acids: CASSRQGHYGYTF. CDR3 DNA sequence: TGTGCCAGCAGTAGACAGGGCCACTATGGCTACACCTTC. The J gene is TRBJ1-2, the V gene TRBV6-1; 7 bases match TRBD1. This CDR3 region has 13 residues. After removal of 5 bases from V and 3 bases from J, the junction contained 3 bases not matched to a gene. Looked up from germline, CDR1 is MNHNS and CDR2 is SASEGT.

This clonotype was counted ten times or more. The V gene is TRBV6-1, the J gene TRBJ2-7; 8 positions match TRBD2. V gave up 8 bases and J gave up 5 bases; unmatched junction bases: 11. The CDR3 covers 14 residues. Germline lookup yields CDR1 MNHNS and CDR2 SASEGT. The CDR3, as DNA: TGTGCCAGCCCGCCAAATAGCGGGAAGAACGAGCAGTACTTC. Protein product: CASPPNSGKNEQYF.

On this clonotype: At one boundary the junction diverges from the germline segment, which might be a read error. This chain uses TRBV11-3 with TRBJ2-1; no definite D call. Germline V gene data show CDR1 as SGHNT and CDR2 as YENEEA. CDR3 length: 15 amino acids. CDR3 in DNA: TGTGCCATCAGCCGTGGAGAAGCGTGGTCAAATGAGCAGTTCTTC. It specifies CAISRGEAWSNEQFF.

The chain has TRBV11-2 and TRBJ2-7, with D possibly TRBD1 on 5 matching bases. CDR1 is SGHAT, CDR2 FQNNGV, per germline. The CDR3 contains 12 residues. Trimming left V 8 bases short and J 4 bases short, with 12 bases between. CDR3: CASLSTGYEQYF. The DNA of the CDR3 is TGTGCCAGCCTCAGCACAGGTTACGAGCAGTACTTC.

The chain combines TRBV11-2 with TRBJ2-1; a weak D match, TRBD1 (6 bases). V shed 5 bases and J shed 2 bases, with 13 bases lying between them. Germline V gene sequence: CDR1 SGHAT, CDR2 FQNNGV. There are 15 residues in the CDR3. The CDR3 nucleotides read TGTGCCAGCAGCATTGGGACATGGGCCTACAATGAGCAGTTCTTC. Encoded protein: CASSIGTWAYNEQFF.

This clonotype occurred many times. The V call is TRBV11-2, the J call TRBJ2-7; tentatively, D is TRBD1 (6 bases). Germline-derived CDR1 and CDR2 are SGHAT and FQNNGV. V was trimmed by 5 bases and J by 3 bases, leaving 14 bases between them. This CDR3 has 14 amino acids. DNA for the CDR3: TGTGCCAGCAGCCGGACAGACGGCCACTACGAGCAGTACTTC. It yields the protein CASSRTDGHYEQYF.

This clonotype was seen only a few times. Mismatch with germline at one junction end may stem from a read error. The CDR3 DNA reads as TGTGCCAGTAGTTTCGGCGGGGCGGGCAGTACAGATACGCAGTATTTT. Translated: CASSFGGAGSTDTQYF. J is TRBJ2-3 and V is TRBV28, with D perhaps matching TRBD2 (6 bases). The CDR3 is made up of 16 amino acids. From germline, CDR1 is MDHEN and CDR2 SYDVKM.

This clonotype was recorded a few times. The chain couples TRBV5-4 to TRBJ2-1, with TRBD2 matching over 13 bases. The junction had 11 bases not matched to a gene; V was cut back by 4 bases and J by 7 bases. The CDR3 totals 17 residues. Germline V gene data show CDR1 as SGHNT and CDR2 as YYREEE (reference sequence). This CDR3 is CASSLSRTSGRSNEQFF. For the CDR3, the DNA is TGTGCCAGCAGCCTTTCACGGACTAGCGGGAGATCTAATGAGCAGTTCTTC.

This clonotype has a handful of counts. This sequence joins TRBV29-1 and TRBJ2-1, with TRBD2 identical over 9 bases. Germline loops: CDR1 SQVTM, CDR2 ANQGSEA. V lost 7 bases to trimming and J lost 6 bases; unmatched junction nucleotides: 13. The CDR3 contains 15 residues. CDR3 nucleotide sequence: TGCAGCGCCCACCTATTAGCGGGAGTTGTCAATGAGCAGTTCTTC. Encoded protein: CSAHLLAGVVNEQFF.

This clonotype was seen ten or more times. The rearrangement links TRBV10-3 to TRBJ2-1; 7 bases are a match to TRBD2. The junction had 2 bases not matched to a gene; V was cut back by 2 bases and J by 7 bases. Germline V CDR1 and CDR2: ENHRY, SYGVKD. There are 13 residues in the CDR3. The chain's CDR3 is CAISEGGSNEQFF. Written as DNA, the CDR3 is TGTGCCATCAGTGAGGGCGGGAGTAATGAGCAGTTCTTC.

This clonotype was seen a few times. J is TRBJ2-2 and V is TRBV5-4; 8 bases match TRBD1. V was clipped by 2 bases and J by 6 bases; unmatched bases: 3. CDR1 SGHNT and CDR2 YYREEE come from the germline V gene (reference sequence). This CDR3 has 14 residues. The CDR3 nucleotides are TGTGCCAGCAGCTTAAGGACAGGGCCCGGGGAGCTGTTTTTT. Amino acids: CASSLRTGPGELFF.

This chain connects TRBV11-2 to TRBJ2-7; a weak D match, TRBD1 (6 bases). V shed 7 bases and J shed 4 bases, with 17 bases lying between them. Germline assignment: CDR1 SGHAT and CDR2 FQNNGV. The CDR3 contains 14 residues. CDR3 sequence (DNA): TGTGCCAGCACCCCCCTGGACAGCTCATACGAGCAGTACTTC. It specifies CASTPLDSSYEQYF.

To note about this clonotype: The conserved final phenylalanine or tryptophan is absent from the CDR3, which likely points to a read error. The limits of the CDR3 on the DNA are not certain, so only TCRdb's listed CDR3 is given. This chain uses TRBV11-2 with TRBJ2-7; TRBD1, the table's D call, lacks a check against the DNA. Germline assignment: CDR1 SGHAT and CDR2 FQNNGV. A total of 16 residues make up the CDR3, ends included. The CDR3 region is CASSLEGVNSPYEQHS.

The gene calls are TRBV29-1 and TRBJ2-1; D not resolved. CDR3 length: 9 amino acids. In germline, CDR1 is SQVTM, CDR2 ANQGSEA. In nucleotides, the CDR3 is TGCGCTCTCCACAATGAGCAGTTCTTC. This gives the protein CALHNEQFF.

Note on this clonotype: The junction departs from the called germline gene at one end, perhaps through a read error. The V gene is TRBV4-2, the J gene TRBJ2-1; the match to TRBD2 covers 7 bases. Germline assignment: CDR1 LGHNA and CDR2 YNFKEQ. The CDR3 is 15 residues long. CDR3 sequence: CATSPRGGTDNEQSF. CDR3 coding DNA: TGTGCCACCAGCCCCCGGGGAGGGACGGACAATGAGCAGTCCTTC.

A remark on this clonotype: A single base separates this from a much larger clone, so it may be a read error. The conserved final phenylalanine or tryptophan is absent from the CDR3, which likely points to a read error. This chain joins TRBV12-3 or TRBV12-4 and TRBJ2-3; D may be TRBD1 or TRBD2 (5 bases each). This CDR3 is 14 amino acids long. Trimming pared 6 bases from V and 0 bases from J, leaving 10 bases between. In DNA form, the CDR3 reads TGTGCCAGCAGGGACGGGGCTAGCACAGATACGCAGTATTTG. Its protein product is CASRDGASTDTQYL.